One and the same sample provided the 10 T cell receptor beta chains below, sequenced in a study of blood T cell repertoires in COVID-19. The table came from immunoSEQ multiplex PCR; TCRdb's copy has only in-frame clones and leaves some out. The sample records over 300,000 clones, roughly 90% being singletons. The sample was peripheral blood. The origin of the receptors is a man aged 40-49 years with acute or convalescent COVID-19.

This rearrangement joins TRBV3-1 (or the pseudogene TRBV3-2) to TRBJ1-1, with 7 bases matching TRBD1. CDR1 and CDR2 from the germline V gene are LGHDT and YNNKEL (reference sequence). The CDR3 extends over 16 amino acids. J lost 0 bases, V lost 0 bases, and 4 bases had no gene match. The CDR3 here is CASSQDLGQLNTEAFF. DNA of the CDR3: TGTGCCAGCAGCCAAGATTTGGGACAGCTGAACACTGAAGCTTTCTTT.

The chain couples TRBV11-2 to TRBJ1-1; D not resolved. V shed 3 bases and J shed 2 bases, with 13 bases lying between them. CDR3 size: 15 residues. Germline CDR1 SGHAT, CDR2 FQNNGV. The DNA of the CDR3 is TGTGCCAGCAGCTTGTCAGGTATAACCAACACTGAAGCTTTCTTT. This gives the protein CASSLSGITNTEAFF.

The V gene is TRBV4-1, the J gene TRBJ2-1; TRBD2 aligns across 9 bases. Germline CDR1 and CDR2: MGHRA and YSYEKL. The V gene end was trimmed by 4 bases and the J gene end by 8 bases; junction bases not matched to a gene: 12. This CDR3 is built from 16 residues. As DNA, the CDR3 is TGCGCCAGCAGCCCCCGACTAGCGGCCGGTGCAGATGAGCAGTTCTTC. Encoded protein: CASSPRLAAGADEQFF.

The chain employs TRBV5-4 and TRBJ2-7; 8 bases are a match to TRBD1. CDR1 and CDR2 (germline): SGHNT, YYREEE (reference sequence). CDR3 length equals 16 residues. Unmatched junction bases numbered 8, after V lost 0 bases and J lost 3 bases. This chain's CDR3 is CASSLAVGTGFYEQYF. In DNA form, the CDR3 reads TGTGCCAGCAGCTTGGCTGTGGGGACAGGTTTCTACGAGCAGTACTTC.

V usage is TRBV29-1 and J usage is TRBJ2-7; 7 nucleotides match TRBD1. The CDR3 has 14 amino acids. V shed 7 bases, J shed 0 bases, and the junction held 9 bases outside the gene matches. Per germline, CDR1 SQVTM and CDR2 ANQGSEA. CDR3 loop: CSALPGQLSYEQYF. For the CDR3, the DNA is TGCAGCGCGTTACCGGGACAGCTCTCCTACGAGCAGTACTTC.

This chain joins TRBV28 and TRBJ2-1, with TRBD1 as a possible D gene (6 bases). Germline V gives CDR1 MDHEN, CDR2 SYDVKM. The CDR3 totals 14 residues. The V and J ends lost 5 bases and 10 bases respectively, with 18 bases between them. The CDR3 bases are TGTGCCAGCAGTCCGCGGGCAGGGGCCTCGGAGCAGTTCTTC. This gives the protein CASSPRAGASEQFF.

This clone came up once. CDR3 bases: TGCAGCGTTCCGTTGCCGGTTGGCTACACCTTC. Translation: CSVPLPVGYTF. The rearrangement links TRBV29-1 to TRBJ1-2; D gene uncertain. Germline loops: CDR1 SQVTM, CDR2 ANQGSEA. V shed 5 bases and J shed 7 bases, with 11 bases lying between them. The CDR3 is made up of 11 amino acids. The full variable domain, with the rest looked up from reference TRBV29-1 and TRBJ1-2, is SAVISQKPSRDICQRGTSLTIQCQVDSQVTMMFWYRQQPGQSLTLIATANQGSEATYESGFVIDKFPISRPNLTFSTLTVSNMSPEDSSIYLCSVPLPVGYTFGSGTRLTVV.

The chain uses TRBV9 and TRBJ2-2; D is possibly TRBD1 (6 bases). Germline values: CDR1 SGDLS, CDR2 YYNGEE. V lost 7 bases and J 0 bases, leaving 7 bases between the germline ends. The CDR3 loop spans 13 amino acids. CDR3 protein: CASGGANTGELFF. The CDR3 bases are TGTGCCAGCGGGGGCGCGAACACCGGGGAGCTGTTTTTT.

V and J are TRBV29-1 and TRBJ1-3; D is unresolved. Trimming stripped 3 bases from V and 4 bases from J, with 13 bases between. The CDR3 sequence is 14 residues long. Per germline, CDR1 SQVTM and CDR2 ANQGSEA. CDR3 residues: CSVERVPSGNTIYF. The CDR3 coding sequence is TGCAGCGTTGAGCGGGTTCCCTCCGGAAACACCATATATTTT.

The J gene is TRBJ2-5, the V gene TRBV7-2; 11 nucleotides agree with TRBD1. This CDR3 comprises 17 residues. J was trimmed by 2 bases and V by 5 bases; bases with no gene match: 10. Germline values: CDR1 SGHTA, CDR2 FQGNSA. The CDR3 DNA sequence: TGTGCCAGCAGCCCCCAAGCAGGGACAGGGGGTCAAGAGACCCAGTACTTC. As protein: CASSPQAGTGGQETQYF.